These T cell receptor beta chains were read from a single sample in a study of CD8 T cells in ankylosing spondylitis. TCRdb ran MiXCR on the 5' RACE reads and lists one entry per CDR3 protein. The data contain 210,000 or so distinct CDR3 sequences, roughly 24% of them singletons. Sequenced sample: blood, either unsorted or a sorted T cell fraction (not recorded which). The receptors here all came from a male donor with ankylosing spondylitis or in good health (not recorded which). CDR3s include the opening cysteine and the closing phenylalanine or tryptophan.

v_call	j_call	cdr3_length	cdr3_aa
TRBV20-1	TRBJ1-2	13	CSAADSNNYGYTF
TRBV10-3	TRBJ2-2	14	CAIPPGTPGGELFF
TRBV20-1	TRBJ2-7	13	CSAATGDPYEQYF
TRBV20-1	TRBJ2-5	15	CSANAGGSVGETQYF
TRBV6-5	TRBJ2-1	13	CASSYGTSYEQFF
TRBV24-1	TRBJ2-1	13	CATSPAEVGEQFF
TRBV10-1	TRBJ2-2	15	CASSESTANTGELFF
TRBV29-1	TRBJ2-6	13	CSVITPGANVLTF
TRBV5-1	TRBJ2-7	14	CASREDGYSYEQYF
TRBV4-2	TRBJ1-1	16	CASSQDRGRGNTEAFF
TRBV5-1	TRBJ2-7	15	CASSSGDRRSYEQYF
TRBV12-3/TRBV12-4	TRBJ2-1	16	CASSLGSGVSYNEQFF
TRBV20-1	TRBJ2-1	14	CSAPNGLLGNEQFF
TRBV10-3	TRBJ1-1	12	CAISVENTEAFF
TRBV2	TRBJ2-1	16	CASSEAGRSSYNEQFF
TRBV29-1	TRBJ2-5	14	CSAGTSGSIKTQYF
TRBV20-1	TRBJ1-2	13	CSASPGTAYGYTF
TRBV7-6	TRBJ2-2	18	CASSFRRLAGDANGELFF
TRBV6-5	TRBJ1-6	12	CASSYPQGPQHF
TRBV7-2	TRBJ2-7	15	CASSLDRTGAYEQYF
TRBV6-5	TRBJ2-5	17	CASSYSGWTGGGETQYF
TRBV29-1	TRBJ2-5	11	CSVGPQETQYF
TRBV6-1	TRBJ2-2	15	CASSMGQQNTGELFF
TRBV15	TRBJ1-1	15	CATRAETGRNTEAFF
TRBV7-9	TRBJ2-1	13	CASSSQTLVLPLF
TRBV12-3/TRBV12-4	TRBJ2-3	16	CASSSRGLAGTDTQYF